This TCR beta chain was captured in a study of Ad26.COV2.S vaccination and SARS-CoV-2 variants. Study summary: Dosing was one shot or two shots 56 days apart.

Looked up from germline, CDR1 is SGHRS and CDR2 is YFSETQ. The CDR3 has 18 residues. V trimming: 0 bases; J trimming: 0 bases; junction bases outside the gene matches: 7. Data came from immunoSEQ multiplex PCR; TCRdb stores just in-frame clones and leaves some out. The table lists around 450,000 clones, more than 75% of them singletons. Only a few counts were recorded for this clone. Documented treatment: 15 to 20 received Ad26.COV2.S at low or high dose, single or two shots; about 5 received placebo; per-sample allocation not given. Day 63 following the first vaccine or placebo injection was when the samples were taken. An adult of 18-55 years in Boston served as donor.

The rearrangement uses TRBV5-1 and TRBJ1-3; 9 nucleotides align to TRBD1. This TCR came from a person aged 18-60 years who received the Ad26.COV2.S COVID-19 vaccine or a placebo. Sequencing was performed on peripheral blood, taken in a trial of Ad26.COV2.S vaccine versus placebo. For the CDR3, the DNA is TGCGCCAGCAGCTTGGAGGGACAGGGCCCTCACTCTGGAAACACCATATATTTT. Its protein product is CASSLEGQGPHSGNTIYF.